A single sample is the source of the 12 T cell receptor beta chains below, sequenced in a study of blood T cells in healthy people across ages. Primed by a sample-barcoded 5' primer and a J-beta primer mix, a second PCR proceeded for about 6 to 12 cycles. TCRdb analysed the 5' RACE reads with MiXCR anew, one entry per CDR3 protein. The sample lists approximately 800,000 distinct CDR3 sequences, more than 55% occurring once. The specimen was blood. The source of these receptors is a man aged 35-49 years in good health.

The chain carries TRBV7-2 and TRBJ2-3; 13 nucleotides agree with TRBD2. The CDR3 consists of 16 residues. From germline, CDR1 is SGHTA and CDR2 FQGNSA. V gave up 0 bases and J gave up 8 bases; unmatched junction bases: 5. CDR3 DNA: TGTGCCAGCAGCTTAGCGACTAGCGGGGGGTTGGGTACGCAGTATTTT. Translated, it gives CASSLATSGGLGTQYF. The full variable domain, in which reference TRBV7-2 and TRBJ2-3 provide the parts outside the CDR3, is GAGVSQSPSNKVTEKGKDVELRCDPISGHTALYWYRQSLGQGLEFLIYFQGNSAPDKSGLPSDRFSAERTGGSVSTLTIQRTQQEDSAVYLCASSLATSGGLGTQYFGPGTRLTVL.

This clonotype occurred once. The chain couples TRBV28 to TRBJ1-2, with TRBD1 as a possible D gene (5 bases). V shed 6 bases and J shed 5 bases, with 16 bases lying between them. This CDR3 has 14 residues. Germline V gene lookup returns CDR1 MDHEN and CDR2 SYDVKM. The chain's CDR3 is CASSEGPGAYGYTF. The CDR3 nucleotides read TGTGCCAGCAGCGAAGGCCCCGGGGCGTATGGCTACACCTTC.

The chain combines TRBV29-1 with TRBJ2-7; 10 nucleotides line up with TRBD1. The J segment lost 2 bases and the V segment lost 6 bases, leaving 4 bases of the junction unmatched. This CDR3 contains 13 residues. The germline V gene encodes CDR1 SQVTM and CDR2 ANQGSEA. The chain's CDR3 is CSVSGTGAYEQYF. The CDR3, as DNA: TGCAGCGTCTCCGGGACAGGGGCCTACGAGCAGTACTTC.

The rearrangement links TRBV28 to TRBJ1-2; D is perhaps TRBD1 (5 bases). The CDR3 consists of 15 residues. The V gene lost 2 bases and the J gene lost 1 base, with 11 bases spanning the gap. Germline V gives CDR1 MDHEN, CDR2 SYDVKM. This CDR3 reads CASSLGTAFNYGYTF. CDR3 coding DNA: TGTGCCAGCAGTTTAGGGACGGCCTTTAACTATGGCTACACCTTC.

The chain couples TRBV15 to TRBJ2-1; no clear D gene. The CDR3 sequence is 14 residues long. Between the trimmed V and J ends, which lost 1 base and 9 bases, there was a span of 13 bases. CDR1 and CDR2 from the germline V gene are LNHNV and YYDKDF (reference sequence). CDR3 region: CATSRGSPPGEQFF. The DNA for the CDR3 is TGTGCCACCAGCAGAGGCAGTCCCCCGGGTGAGCAGTTCTTC.

The genes are TRBV10-2 and TRBJ1-1; TRBD1 matches at 7 bases. This CDR3 spans 11 amino acids. Losses at the gene ends were 8 bases for V and 11 bases for J; bases not matched to a gene: 8. The germline V gene encodes CDR1 WSHSY and CDR2 SAAADI. The CDR3 here is CASQGQSEAFF. The CDR3 region has the DNA TGCGCCAGCCAGGGACAGAGCGAGGCTTTCTTT.

The chain combines TRBV15 with TRBJ1-6; D is unclear. Looked up from germline, CDR1 is LNHNV and CDR2 is YYDKDF (reference sequence). The length of the CDR3 is 13 residues. Trimming left V 7 bases short and J 7 bases short, with 11 bases between. CDR3 in DNA: TGTGCCACCAAAACAGATTACAATTCACCCCTCCACTTT. As protein: CATKTDYNSPLHF. Full variable domain (rest looked up from reference TRBV15 and TRBJ1-6): DAMVIQNPRYQVTQFGKPVTLSCSQTLNHNVMYWYQQKSSQAPKLLFHYYDKDFNNEADTPDNFQSRRPNTSFCFLDIRSPGLGDTAMYLCATKTDYNSPLHFGNGTRLTVT.

A few counts support this clonotype. The chain employs TRBV28 and TRBJ2-7, with 7 bases aligning to TRBD2. J lost 6 bases, V lost 4 bases, and 15 bases had no gene match. Germline loops: CDR1 MDHEN, CDR2 SYDVKM. This CDR3 is 16 amino acids long. The CDR3 region is CASSSPGVGGRGEQYF. Here the CDR3 DNA reads TGTGCCAGCAGTTCGCCTGGTGTTGGCGGGAGAGGCGAGCAGTACTTC.

The chain is built from TRBV9 and TRBJ2-1; 7 bases map to TRBD1. Per germline, CDR1 SGDLS and CDR2 YYNGEE. There are 12 residues in the CDR3. The J segment lost 11 bases and the V segment lost 3 bases, leaving 5 bases of the junction unmatched. CDR3 DNA: TGTGCCAGCAGCGCGACACAGGGGAAGCAGTTCTTC. Amino acids: CASSATQGKQFF.

The V and J genes are TRBV29-1 and TRBJ1-6; 10 bases align to TRBD1. Germline values: CDR1 SQVTM, CDR2 ANQGSEA. The CDR3 sequence is 12 residues long. V gave up 4 bases and J gave up 10 bases; unmatched junction bases: 1. As DNA, the CDR3 is TGCAGCGTTGGGGACAGGGGCTCACCCCTCCACTTT. Its translation: CSVGDRGSPLHF.

The rearrangement links TRBV29-1 to TRBJ1-1; TRBD1 matches 8 bases. V gave up 4 bases and J gave up 11 bases; unmatched junction bases: 3. Germline CDR1 reads SQVTM; CDR2 reads ANQGSEA. The length of the CDR3 is 10 residues. DNA for the CDR3: TGCAGCGTTGTACAGGGGGAGGCTTTCTTT. Translation: CSVVQGEAFF.

The chain carries TRBV20-1 and TRBJ1-4; 8 bases map to TRBD1. The CDR3 runs to 13 residues. The ends lost 3 bases at V and 7 bases at J; junction bases unmatched: 4. Germline CDR1 reads DFQATT; CDR2 reads SNEGSKA (reference sequence). The CDR3 reads CSARTGVGEKLFF. Written as DNA, the CDR3 is TGCAGTGCTAGGACAGGGGTCGGTGAAAAACTGTTTTTT.